The clone carrying this T cell receptor (beta chain) occurred many times. Germline CDR1 reads MNHEY; CDR2 reads SMNVEV (reference sequence). The CDR3 runs to 14 residues. V dropped 8 bases and J dropped 8 bases, with 21 bases sitting between them. This specimen comes from a study of T-cell reconstitution after alpha-beta-depleted transplantation in children. Library preparation (for TCRbeta) was performed with unique molecular identifiers. Using its own MiXCR run on the PCR reads, TCRdb lists one record per CDR3 protein. The sample yields approximately 88,000 distinct CDR3 sequences, 9% to 15% seen once.

The sequencing used PBMCs from the stem cell graft donor, collected from the stem cell graft. The receptor was derived from a human donor who donated a stem cell graft to a child with inherited bone marrow failure. The chain employs TRBV27 and TRBJ1-2, with D possibly TRBD1 on 5 matching bases. The CDR3 DNA reads as TGTGCCAGCGGGGACGGTTCCCAAACAAGAGGCTACACCTTC. It encodes CASGDGSQTRGYTF.